A selection of T cell receptor beta chains follows, all from one sample in a study of blood T cell repertoires in COVID-19. The data were produced by immunoSEQ multiplex PCR, yet TCRdb's version contains in-frame clones alone and is incomplete. The table records around 130,000 clones, around 83% of them present only once. The sample consisted of peripheral blood. The receptors originated from a man aged 25 to 45 with COVID-19, enrolled during active disease. Each CDR3 is given with its conserved first and last residue. The D gene is left open where the match is weak. Size is stated for part of the rows, as once, few or many counts, or as a class when the clone is expanded.

D gene,clone size,V gene,J gene,CDR3 DNA,CDR3 protein
TRBD2,-,TRBV28,TRBJ2-3,TGTGCCAGCAGTTTACGACACAGCGGGAGGGCGAAAGATACGCAGTATTTT,CASSLRHSGRAKDTQYF
-,few,TRBV18,TRBJ1-4,TGTGCCAGCTCACGTAACAGTGCAACTAATGAAAAACTGTTTTTT,CASSRNSATNEKLFF
TRBD1,-,TRBV3-1/TRBV3-2,TRBJ2-1,TGTGCCAGCAGCTACTCCGGGACAGCGAGCTCCTACAATGAGCAGTTCTTC,CASSYSGTASSYNEQFF
-,-,TRBV10-2,TRBJ1-2,TGCGCCAGCAGTGAGGGCGGGAGGGGCTACACCTTC,CASSEGGRGYTF
-,-,TRBV19,TRBJ2-7,TGTGCCAGTAGTATGACAGGCCTAACTATAGACGAGCAGTACTTC,CASSMTGLTIDEQYF
-,large,TRBV9,TRBJ2-5,TGTGCCAGCAGCCCAGACGACGGGGAAGAGACCCAGTACTTC,CASSPDDGEETQYF
-,-,TRBV29-1,TRBJ2-3,TGCAGCGGGCTGTCTTTGGGCACAGATACGCAGTATTTT,CSGLSLGTDTQYF
-,-,TRBV4-1,TRBJ2-7,TGCGCCAGCAGCCAAGATGCGTTCGGGGTCTGGGATGAGCAGTACTTC,CASSQDAFGVWDEQYF
-,-,TRBV10-2,TRBJ1-2,TGCGCCAGCAGTGATCGGTCCGAAACGGGCTACACCTTC,CASSDRSETGYTF
TRBD1,-,TRBV10-3,TRBJ1-1,TGTGCCATCAGTGAACGACAGGGGTCGGGTGCTGAAGCTTTCTTT,CAISERQGSGAEAFF
TRBD1,-,TRBV30,TRBJ1-5,TGTGCCTGGAGTGGCGGGACAGCCAATCAGCCCCAGCATTTT,CAWSGGTANQPQHF
-,-,TRBV7-6,TRBJ1-3,TGTGCCAGCAGCTTAATCTTCAAGAGAGGAAACACCATATATTTT,CASSLIFKRGNTIYF
-,-,TRBV7-2,TRBJ1-2,TGTGCCAGCAGCTTTGGGGGGAACGACCCTAGTGGCTACACCTTC,CASSFGGNDPSGYTF
TRBD1,-,TRBV7-9,TRBJ2-1,TGTGCCAGCAGTCCACAGGGGCGGGTGCAGTTCTTC,CASSPQGRVQFF
-,-,TRBV10-2,TRBJ2-1,TGCGCCAGCAGTGATCGGGGTTACAATGAGCAGTTCTTC,CASSDRGYNEQFF
-,-,TRBV4-3,TRBJ1-1,TGCGCCAGCAGCCACGGGGGAAACACTGAAGCTTTCTTT,CASSHGGNTEAFF
-,-,TRBV15,TRBJ1-1,TGTGCCACCAGCTCATTGGCGAACACTGAAGCTTTCTTT,CATSSLANTEAFF
TRBD2,-,TRBV2,TRBJ2-5,TGTGCCAGCAGTGACATAGCGGGAGTGGGGGAGACCCAGTACTTC,CASSDIAGVGETQYF
TRBD1,-,TRBV19,TRBJ2-7,TGTGCCAGTAAACAGACAGGGAGCTCCTACGAGCAGTACTTC,CASKQTGSSYEQYF
-,-,TRBV19,TRBJ1-2,TGTGCCAGTATCTCCAGGGCAGCTAACTATGGCTACACCTTC,CASISRAANYGYTF
TRBD2,-,TRBV27,TRBJ2-1,TGTGCCAGCAGTTGGCGGACGGGCGGGAGCAATGAGCAGTTCTTC,CASSWRTGGSNEQFF
TRBD1,-,TRBV6-5,TRBJ2-7,TGTGCCAGCAGTTTCGACAGGGGCTCCTACGAGCAGTACTTC,CASSFDRGSYEQYF
-,-,TRBV3-1/TRBV3-2,TRBJ1-6,TGTGCCAGCAGCCAAGTAGTCTATAATTCACCCCTCCACTTT,CASSQVVYNSPLHF
TRBD2,-,TRBV5-1,TRBJ2-3,TGCGCCAGCAGCCTGGGACTAGCTTCAGATACGCAGTATTTT,CASSLGLASDTQYF
-,-,TRBV28,TRBJ2-7,TGTGCCAGCAGTTTCCACCCTAGTAAAGGTGGGTACGAGCAGTACTTC,CASSFHPSKGGYEQYF
TRBD1,-,TRBV27,TRBJ2-2,TGTGCCAGCGCGATGGACAGGGCCGTGTACACCGGGGAGCTGTTTTTT,CASAMDRAVYTGELFF
TRBD1,once,TRBV6-2/TRBV6-3,TRBJ2-7,TGTGCCAGCAGTCCACGCCGGGACAGGGTCGCCTACGAGCAGTACTTC,CASSPRRDRVAYEQYF
-,-,TRBV27,TRBJ1-6,TGTGCCAGCAGTCGGGACCCGGGACTGCTCTATAATTCACCCCTCCACTTT,CASSRDPGLLYNSPLHF
TRBD2,-,TRBV9,TRBJ2-1,TGTGCCAGCAGCGGGGGACTAGCGGGGACCAATGAGCAGTTCTTC,CASSGGLAGTNEQFF
-,-,TRBV25-1,TRBJ2-2,TGTGCCAGCAGTGAACGGGGAAACACCGGGGAGCTGTTTTTT,CASSERGNTGELFF